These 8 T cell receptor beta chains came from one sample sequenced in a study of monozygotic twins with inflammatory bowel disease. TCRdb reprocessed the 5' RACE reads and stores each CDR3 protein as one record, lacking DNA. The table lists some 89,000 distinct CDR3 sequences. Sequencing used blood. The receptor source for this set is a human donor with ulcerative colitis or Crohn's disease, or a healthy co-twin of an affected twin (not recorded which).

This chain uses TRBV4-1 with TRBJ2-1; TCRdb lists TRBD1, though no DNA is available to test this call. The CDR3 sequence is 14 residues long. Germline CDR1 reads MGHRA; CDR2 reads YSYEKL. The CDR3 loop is CASRFRGGDHEQFF.

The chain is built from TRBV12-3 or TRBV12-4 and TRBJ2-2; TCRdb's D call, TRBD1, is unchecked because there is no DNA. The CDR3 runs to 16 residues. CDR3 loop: CASSLAGGLVTGELFF.

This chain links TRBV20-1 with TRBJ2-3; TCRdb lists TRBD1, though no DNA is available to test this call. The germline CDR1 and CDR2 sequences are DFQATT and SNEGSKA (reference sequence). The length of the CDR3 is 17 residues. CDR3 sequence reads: CSARQAGTGGSTDTQYF.

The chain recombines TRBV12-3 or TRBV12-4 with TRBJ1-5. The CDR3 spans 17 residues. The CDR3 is CASSSLTAAQLNQPQHF.

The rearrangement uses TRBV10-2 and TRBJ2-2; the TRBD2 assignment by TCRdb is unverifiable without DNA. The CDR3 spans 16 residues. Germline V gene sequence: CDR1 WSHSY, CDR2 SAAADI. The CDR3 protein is CASSRTSSPAGGELFF.

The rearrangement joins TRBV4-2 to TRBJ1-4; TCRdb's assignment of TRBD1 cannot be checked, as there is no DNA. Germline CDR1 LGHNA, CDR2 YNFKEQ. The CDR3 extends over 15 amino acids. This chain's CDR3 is CASSQKTDINEKLFF.

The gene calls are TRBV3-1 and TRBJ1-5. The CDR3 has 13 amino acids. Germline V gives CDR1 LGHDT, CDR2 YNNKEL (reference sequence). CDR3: CASSQGGGQPQHF.

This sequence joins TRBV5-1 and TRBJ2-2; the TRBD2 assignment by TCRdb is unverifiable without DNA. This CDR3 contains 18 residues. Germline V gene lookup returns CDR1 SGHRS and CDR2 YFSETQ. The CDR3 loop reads CASSLGRLAGSNTGELFF.